This TCR beta chain was captured by sequencing in a study of B cell selection in AIRE deficiency. Per germline, CDR1 SGDLS and CDR2 YYNGEE. The trim removed 0 bases at V and 6 bases at J, leaving 6 bases unmatched. CDR3 length equals 15 residues. Study conclusions and caveats: Healthy donors alone shared 31.6% of around 3,700 Treg sequences; patients alone approximately 9.3%.

Sorted regulatory T cells were CD4-positive, CD25-high and CD127-low or negative. Clones were sequenced by immunoSEQ multiplex PCR, and TCRdb holds only the in-frame ones, with some missing. The table records tens of thousands of clones, 85% to 95% of them present only once. A note on this clone: As yet, its antigen is unknown.

The chain has TRBV9 and TRBJ1-2; 9 bases agree with TRBD1. This TCR derives from a human donor in good health. Sequencing was carried out using CD4+CD25+ Tregs sorted from PBMCs. The CDR3 loop reads CASSVGTGVWDGYTF. CDR3 sequence (DNA): TGTGCCAGCAGCGTAGGGACAGGGGTCTGGGATGGCTACACCTTC.